The entry below gives a single TCR beta chain sequence along with its context. Random hexamers were used to reverse transcribe an amount of about 0.45 to 1 ug RNA. A multiplex approach, immunoSEQ multiplex PCR, amplified TCR beta CDR3 across 54 Vbeta and 13 Jbeta. TCRdb ran MiXCR on the immunoSEQ multiplex PCR reads and lists one entry per CDR3 protein. Seen here are roughly 140,000 distinct CDR3 sequences, 94% observed once, and the top ten hold approximately 0.27%. The data were taken from a study of CD8 T cells in Susac syndrome. The source is a human donor in good health. The sequenced sample was CD8+ T cells from PBMCs.

The CDR3 coding sequence is TGCGCCAGCAGCCTCGGGACAGGGGGCCTGTCGGCTTTCTTT. Translated: CASSLGTGGLSAFF. This chain uses TRBV4-3 with TRBJ1-1, with 12 bases matching TRBD1. Germline CDR1 and CDR2: LGHNA and YSLEER. The CDR3 loop spans 14 amino acids. After removal of 4 bases from V and 11 bases from J, the junction contained 8 bases not matched to a gene.